This entry lists 24 T cell receptor beta chains sequenced from one sample in a study of cytomegalovirus exposure and HLA in healthy donors. PCR used 60 Vbeta primers and 13 Jbeta primers. The data were produced by immunoSEQ multiplex PCR, yet TCRdb's version contains in-frame clones alone and is incomplete. The table lists approximately 190,000 clones, around 83% of them singletons. The sample taken for sequencing was PBMCs. These receptors were taken from a woman aged 18-29 years in good health and CMV-seronegative.

V usage is TRBV15 and J usage is TRBJ1-4; 8 nucleotides agree with TRBD1. The CDR3 totals 16 residues. J lost 5 bases, V lost 1 base, and 6 bases had no gene match. Per the germline V gene, CDR1 is LNHNV and CDR2 is YYDKDF (reference sequence). CDR3 sequence (DNA): TGTGCCACCAGCAGAGTTTTGGGACAGGTGAATGAAAAACTGTTTTTT. Residues: CATSRVLGQVNEKLFF.

CDR3 DNA sequence: TGTGCCAGCAGCACGGACTATCGCTACGAGCAGTACTTC. It is translated as CASSTDYRYEQYF. This chain connects TRBV5-4 to TRBJ2-7; D might be TRBD2 (6 bases). The germline V gene has CDR1 SGHNT and CDR2 YYREEE (reference sequence). The V end was cut by 4 bases, the J end by 3 bases, with 11 bases between. CDR3 length: 13 residues.

The V and J genes are TRBV30 and TRBJ2-5; 7 positions agree with TRBD2. The last part of the DNA fits TRBJ2-7 better; the J call may be wrong. The CDR3 has 14 residues. Germline V gives CDR1 GTSNPN, CDR2 SVGIG (reference sequence). The DNA for the CDR3 is TGTGCCTGGAGTGCGGGACTAAACTACTACGAGCAGTACTTC. It encodes CAWSAGLNYYEQYF.

In this sample, this clone turned up once. The J gene is TRBJ2-5, the V gene TRBV2; 7 positions agree with TRBD1. Germline lookup yields CDR1 SNHLY and CDR2 FYNNEI. The CDR3 loop spans 13 amino acids. V lost 3 bases, J lost 5 bases, and 3 bases stayed unmatched. The CDR3 DNA is TGTGCCAGCAGTGAGAGGGGGCGGGAGACCCAGTACTTC. Amino acids: CASSERGRETQYF.

This clone was observed a handful of times. The V and J genes are TRBV19 and TRBJ1-5; 8 bases map to TRBD1. The ends lost 3 bases at V and 5 bases at J; junction bases unmatched: 6. This CDR3 is 15 amino acids long. Germline CDR1 and CDR2: LNHDA and SQIVND (reference sequence). The CDR3 loop is CASSIGQGGDQPQHF. CDR3 nucleotide sequence: TGTGCCAGTAGTATTGGACAGGGCGGGGATCAGCCCCAGCATTTT.

The V and J genes are TRBV18 and TRBJ2-7; 10 bases agree with TRBD2. V was pared by 1 base and J by 0 bases, with 3 bases of the junction left unmatched. From germline, CDR1 is KGHSH and CDR2 LQKENI. CDR3 length: 16 amino acids. Here the CDR3 reads CASSPLSGGPSYEQYF. In DNA, the CDR3 is TGTGCCAGCTCACCACTTAGCGGGGGGCCCTCCTACGAGCAGTACTTC.

The rearrangement uses TRBV9 and TRBJ2-3, with 7 bases identical to TRBD2. Per germline, CDR1 SGDLS and CDR2 YYNGEE. The CDR3 loop spans 15 amino acids. The J segment lost 1 base and the V segment lost 0 bases, leaving 2 bases of the junction unmatched. CDR3 coding DNA: TGTGCCAGCAGCGTAGGGCTAGCGGGCACAGATACGCAGTATTTT. As protein: CASSVGLAGTDTQYF.

The gene calls are TRBV7-2 and TRBJ1-2; D perhaps matches TRBD1 (5 bases). There are 14 residues in the CDR3. CDR1 and CDR2 from the germline V gene are SGHTA and FQGNSA. V lost 3 bases to trimming and J lost 3 bases, with 11 bases between them. The chain's CDR3 is CASSFGGADYGYTF. The CDR3, as DNA: TGTGCCAGCAGCTTCGGCGGGGCCGACTATGGCTACACCTTC.

This clone was detected only once. V is TRBV9 and J is TRBJ1-2; possible D gene TRBD1, 5 bases. Germline V gene sequence: CDR1 SGDLS, CDR2 YYNGEE. With 3 bases removed from V and 2 bases from J, the gap between germline ends came to 11 bases. The CDR3 sequence is 14 residues long. In DNA form, the CDR3 reads TGTGCCAGCAGCGCCATTGACAGAAACTATGGCTACACCTTC. The encoded protein is CASSAIDRNYGYTF.

CDR3 sequence: CASSISGTFLYGYTF. For the CDR3, the DNA is TGTGCCAGTAGTATCTCCGGGACATTTCTCTATGGCTACACCTTC. The chain couples TRBV19 to TRBJ1-2; possible D gene TRBD1, 6 bases. CDR1 and CDR2 (germline): LNHDA, SQIVND (reference sequence). The CDR3 runs to 15 residues. V was pared by 3 bases and J by 4 bases, with 15 bases between.

The chain employs TRBV6-5 and TRBJ2-3, with 7 bases matching TRBD1. The CDR3 sequence is 14 residues long. Germline V CDR1 and CDR2: MNHEY, SVGAGI. J lost 3 bases, V lost 4 bases, and 4 bases had no gene match. The CDR3 spells CASSSTGQTDTQYF. CDR3 DNA sequence: TGTGCCAGCAGTTCTACGGGACAGACAGATACGCAGTATTTT.

The rearrangement links TRBV18 to TRBJ2-7, with a tentative D call TRBD2 (6 bases). This CDR3 region has 13 residues. V was cut by 3 bases and J by 3 bases, with 9 bases left in between. Germline CDR1 is KGHSH and CDR2 is LQKENI. CDR3 in amino acids: CASSPPGVYEQYF. In DNA form, the CDR3 reads TGTGCCAGCTCACCCCCGGGGGTCTACGAGCAGTACTTC. Drawing the rest from reference TRBV18 and TRBJ2-7, the complete variable domain is NAGVMQNPRHLVRRRGQEARLRCSPMKGHSHVYWYRQLPEEGLKFMVYLQKENIIDESGMPKERFSAEFPKEGPSILRIQQVVRGDSAAYFCASSPPGVYEQYFGPGTRLTVT.

The genes are TRBV5-4 and TRBJ2-3; 7 bases are shared with TRBD1. The V and J ends lost 4 bases and 5 bases, in that order; junction bases with no gene match: 10. This CDR3 is built from 15 residues. CDR1 and CDR2 (germline): SGHNT, YYREEE (reference sequence). The CDR3 sequence: CASSHSGTAKDTQYF. The CDR3 coding sequence is TGTGCCAGCAGCCATTCCGGGACAGCGAAAGATACGCAGTATTTT.

This chain connects TRBV11-2 to TRBJ2-7; TRBD2 agrees at 9 bases. CDR1 and CDR2 from the germline V gene are SGHAT and FQNNGV. The CDR3 has 16 residues. V gave up 1 base and J gave up 5 bases; unmatched junction bases: 9. The CDR3 spells CASSLGAGGQANEQYF. CDR3 coding DNA: TGTGCCAGCAGCTTAGGTGCGGGGGGGCAGGCCAACGAGCAGTACTTC. The full variable domain, in which reference TRBV11-2 and TRBJ2-7 provide the parts outside the CDR3, is EAGVAQSPRYKIIEKRQSVAFWCNPISGHATLYWYQQILGQGPKLLIQFQNNGVVDDSQLPKDRFSAERLKGVDSTLKIQPAKLEDSAVYLCASSLGAGGQANEQYFGPGTRLTVT.

This chain links TRBV15 with TRBJ1-4, with D possibly TRBD1 on 5 matching bases. The germline V and J ends were trimmed by 0 bases and 6 bases, with 8 bases remaining between them. Germline V gene lookup returns CDR1 LNHNV and CDR2 YYDKDF (reference sequence). The CDR3 sequence is 14 residues long. In nucleotides, the CDR3 is TGTGCCACCAGCAGAGACAGGGTGGATGAAAAACTGTTTTTT. Amino acid sequence: CATSRDRVDEKLFF.

The V and J genes are TRBV5-4 and TRBJ2-7; 7 nucleotides align to TRBD1. The CDR3 has 14 residues. J lost 1 base, V lost 3 bases, and 4 bases had no gene match. Germline V CDR1 and CDR2: SGHNT, YYREEE (reference sequence). CDR3 loop: CASSWGTASYEQYF. In DNA, the CDR3 is TGTGCCAGCAGCTGGGGGACAGCGTCCTACGAGCAGTACTTC. The variable domain in full, with the rest retrieved from reference TRBV5-4 and TRBJ2-7, is ETGVTQSPTHLIKTRGQQVTLRCSSQSGHNTVSWYQQALGQGPQFIFQYYREEENGRGNFPPRFSGLQFPNYSSELNVNALELDDSALYLCASSWGTASYEQYFGPGTRLTVT.

V is TRBV18 and J is TRBJ1-4; tentative D call: TRBD1 (5 bases). The V and J ends lost 5 bases and 0 bases respectively, with 13 bases between them. Germline assignment: CDR1 KGHSH and CDR2 LQKENI. This CDR3 spans 16 amino acids. In DNA, the CDR3 is TGTGCCAGCTCATCTTATCAGGGTACAACTAATGAAAAACTGTTTTTT. It is translated as CASSSYQGTTNEKLFF. Complete variable domain (other parts from reference TRBV18 and TRBJ1-4): NAGVMQNPRHLVRRRGQEARLRCSPMKGHSHVYWYRQLPEEGLKFMVYLQKENIIDESGMPKERFSAEFPKEGPSILRIQQVVRGDSAAYFCASSSYQGTTNEKLFFGSGTQLSVL.

The V call is TRBV7-2, the J call TRBJ1-4, with 7 bases that match TRBD1. The V gene's germline CDR1 is SGHTA and CDR2 FQGNSA. The V segment lost 8 bases and the J segment 7 bases; nucleotides outside the gene matches: 7. The CDR3 length is 13 residues. For the CDR3, the DNA is TGTGCCAGCGGAGTCTACAGGGGTGAAAAACTGTTTTTT. This translates into CASGVYRGEKLFF.

J is TRBJ2-5 and V is TRBV5-1; no firm D call. The V end was cut by 0 bases, the J end by 4 bases, with 10 bases between. The length of the CDR3 is 14 residues. Looked up from germline, CDR1 is SGHRS and CDR2 is YFSETQ. CDR3 sequence reads: CASSLEAGGETQYF. The CDR3, as DNA: TGCGCCAGCAGCTTGGAGGCAGGTGGAGAGACCCAGTACTTC.

This chain's CDR3 is CASSLGGLFNQPQHF. The DNA of the CDR3 is TGTGCCAGCAGCTTAGGGGGCCTTTTTAATCAGCCCCAGCATTTT. The chain carries TRBV7-6 and TRBJ1-5, with D possibly being TRBD1 (5 bases). Trimming removed 1 base at V and 4 bases at J, with 11 bases between. Germline V gene lookup returns CDR1 SGHVS and CDR2 FNYEAQ. This CDR3 spans 15 amino acids.

The chain links TRBV2 to TRBJ1-4; 11 bases are a match to TRBD1. The CDR3 contains 17 residues. Germline V gene lookup returns CDR1 SNHLY and CDR2 FYNNEI. The J segment lost 0 bases and the V segment lost 5 bases, leaving 5 bases of the junction unmatched. The CDR3 DNA reads TGTGCCAGCAGTATGGACAGGGGGCCTACAACTAATGAAAAACTGTTTTTT. Its protein product is CASSMDRGPTTNEKLFF.

The chain has TRBV19 and TRBJ2-2, with 8 bases fitting TRBD1. This CDR3 has 15 amino acids. Trimming at V came to 3 bases and at J to 2 bases, leaving 2 bases not matched to a gene. From germline, CDR1 is LNHDA and CDR2 SQIVND (reference sequence). CDR3 in DNA: TGTGCCAGTAGTATGGGACAGGTTAACACCGGGGAGCTGTTTTTT. Translating it yields CASSMGQVNTGELFF.

The count of this clone is one. The chain links TRBV7-9 to TRBJ2-5; D is uncertain. The CDR3 loop spans 12 amino acids. CDR1 is SEHNR and CDR2 is FQNEAQ in the germline V gene (reference sequence). V lost 2 bases and J lost 5, with 6 bases in between. The CDR3 DNA follows: TGTGCCAGCAGCTTACCCCATGAGACCCAGTACTTC. The encoded protein is CASSLPHETQYF.

This clone has only a few counts. This chain uses TRBV28 with TRBJ1-4, with 9 nucleotides matching TRBD1. The CDR3 length is 16 residues. With 6 bases clipped from V and 7 bases from J, the junction kept 12 bases outside the gene matches. The germline gives CDR1 MDHEN, CDR2 SYDVKM. Here the CDR3 DNA reads TGTGCCAGCAGCTCTCCCGGGGACAGGGAGAGTGAAAAACTGTTTTTT. It codes for CASSSPGDRESEKLFF.